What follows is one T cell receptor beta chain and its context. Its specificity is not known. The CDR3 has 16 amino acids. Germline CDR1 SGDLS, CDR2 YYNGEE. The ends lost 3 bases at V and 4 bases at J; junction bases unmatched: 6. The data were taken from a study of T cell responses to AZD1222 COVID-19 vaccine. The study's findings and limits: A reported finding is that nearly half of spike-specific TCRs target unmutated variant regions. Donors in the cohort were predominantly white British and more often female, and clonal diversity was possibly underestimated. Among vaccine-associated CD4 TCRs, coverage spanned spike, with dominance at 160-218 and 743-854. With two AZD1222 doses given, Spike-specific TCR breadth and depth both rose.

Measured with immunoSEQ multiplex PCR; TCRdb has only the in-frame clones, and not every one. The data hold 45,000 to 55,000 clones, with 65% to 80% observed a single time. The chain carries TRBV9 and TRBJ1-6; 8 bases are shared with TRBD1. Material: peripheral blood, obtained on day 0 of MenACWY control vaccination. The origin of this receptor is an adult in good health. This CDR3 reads CASSAGQGAYNSPLHF. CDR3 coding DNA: TGTGCCAGCAGCGCAGGGCAGGGGGCTTATAATTCACCCCTCCACTTT.